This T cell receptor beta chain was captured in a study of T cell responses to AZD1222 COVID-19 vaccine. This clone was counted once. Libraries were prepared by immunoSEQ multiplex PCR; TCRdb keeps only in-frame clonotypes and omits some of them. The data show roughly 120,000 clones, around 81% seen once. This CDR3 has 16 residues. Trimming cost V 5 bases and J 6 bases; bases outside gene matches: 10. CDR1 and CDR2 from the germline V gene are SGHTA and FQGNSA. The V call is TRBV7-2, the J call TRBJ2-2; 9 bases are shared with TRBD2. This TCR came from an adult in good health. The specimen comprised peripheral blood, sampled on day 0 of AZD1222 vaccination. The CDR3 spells CASSPLGRGGAGELFF. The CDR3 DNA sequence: TGTGCCAGCAGCCCCCTCGGGCGGGGGGGCGCCGGGGAGCTGTTTTTT.